The clone carrying this TCR beta chain was recorded many times. Antigen unknown. Through Arm-PCR of CDR3 regions and iRepertoire HTBI primers, TCR beta libraries were built. One entry per CDR3 protein results from TCRdb running MiXCR on the multiplex PCR reads. The table includes 550,000 or so distinct CDR3 sequences, approximately 12% detected once. This sample stems from a study of regulatory T cells in long-lasting Graves disease. The CDR3 is made up of 15 amino acids. V dropped 4 bases and J dropped 8; count of bases not matched to a gene: 8. The V gene's germline CDR1 is MNHEY and CDR2 SVGAGI. Notes on the study in general: Patients with persistent Graves' had lower TCR diversity than newly diagnosed patients.

Time point in this sample: newly diagnosed GD, antithyroid drugs for less than 3 months. Following extraction of RNA from PBMCs, that RNA was used to make the TCR library. The same data also went into a second study, on T cells in Graves' hyperthyroidism and ophthalmopathy.

V gene TRBV6-5 combines with J gene TRBJ1-4; 9 bases line up with TRBD1. The sequence derives from a woman aged 30 to 39 with Graves disease. The sample in question was peripheral blood mononuclear cells (PBMCs), obtained at new diagnosis, from a patient treated with antithyroid drugs. CDR3 in amino acids: CASSWSDRGREKLFF. CDR3 nucleotides: TGTGCCAGCAGTTGGTCGGACAGGGGAAGAGAAAAACTGTTTTTT.